These 22 T cell receptor beta chains were sequenced from one sample in a study of blood T cell repertoires in COVID-19. The table came from immunoSEQ multiplex PCR; TCRdb's copy has only in-frame clones and leaves some out. This table holds hundreds of thousands of clones, around 87% found once. Sequencing input: PBMCs or T cells enriched from blood (not recorded which). These TCRs come from a woman between 45 and 65 years old who had recovered from COVID-19.

The chain recombines TRBV2 with TRBJ2-1; possibly TRBD2 for D (6 bases). The CDR3 has 14 residues. CDR1 is SNHLY, CDR2 FYNNEI, per germline. V dropped 8 bases and J dropped 4 bases, with 15 bases sitting between them. CDR3 DNA sequence: TGTGCCAGCCAGACCTCTAGCGAATACAATGAGCAGTTCTTC. As protein: CASQTSSEYNEQFF.

The CDR3: CASRTHTGSNEQFF. DNA for the CDR3: TGTGCCAGCAGAACTCATACAGGGTCCAATGAGCAGTTCTTC. V is TRBV6-5 and J is TRBJ2-1, with D perhaps matching TRBD1 (6 bases). This CDR3 is 14 amino acids long. The V and J ends lost 6 bases and 6 bases respectively, with 15 bases between them. The germline gives CDR1 MNHEY, CDR2 SVGAGI.

The chain recombines TRBV5-1 with TRBJ2-1; 7 bases fit TRBD2. Germline lookup yields CDR1 SGHRS and CDR2 YFSETQ. The CDR3 runs 14 residues. V was clipped by 4 bases and J by 13 bases; unmatched bases: 14. The CDR3 region is CASSLSTSAPEQFF. CDR3 sequence (DNA): TGCGCCAGCAGCCTTTCTACTAGCGCCCCTGAACAGTTCTTC.

V is TRBV7-9 and J is TRBJ2-3; D gene ambiguous. Between the trimmed V and J ends, which lost 7 bases and 0 bases, there was a span of 11 bases. The CDR3 spans 14 residues. Germline V lookup: CDR1 SEHNR, CDR2 FQNEAQ (reference sequence). The DNA of the CDR3 is TGTGCCAGCAAGCCCCTAGAGAGCACAGATACGCAGTATTTT. Its protein is CASKPLESTDTQYF.

This sequence joins TRBV28 and TRBJ1-2; 7 nucleotides agree with TRBD1. Germline V gene sequence: CDR1 MDHEN, CDR2 SYDVKM. Trimming removed 5 bases from V and 7 bases from J; junction bases left unmatched: 13. The CDR3 totals 15 residues. As DNA, the CDR3 is TGTGCCAGCAGTCCTACCCGCCTACAGGGGACTGGCTACACCTTC. Its translation: CASSPTRLQGTGYTF.

The table lists this clone with a few counts. The V gene is TRBV27, the J gene TRBJ1-6; 8 bases fit TRBD1. Germline V gene data show CDR1 as MNHEY and CDR2 as SMNVEV (reference sequence). V trimming: 7 bases; J trimming: 0 bases; junction bases outside the gene matches: 11. The CDR3 contains 18 residues. The CDR3 nucleotides read TGTGCCAGCACATTCAGGGGGCCTCAGAGCTCCTATAATTCACCCCTCCACTTT. Translating it yields CASTFRGPQSSYNSPLHF.

CDR3 amino acids: CASSPRQYYGYTF. DNA for the CDR3: TGTGCCAGCAGCCCTAGACAGTACTATGGCTACACCTTC. The rearrangement uses TRBV7-2 and TRBJ1-2; tentatively, D is TRBD1 (5 bases). The germline V gene has CDR1 SGHTA and CDR2 FQGNSA. The CDR3 spans 13 residues. V was pared by 5 bases and J by 3 bases, with 10 bases between.

The chain joins TRBV10-3 to TRBJ2-7; 9 nucleotides align to TRBD2. Germline V gives CDR1 ENHRY, CDR2 SYGVKD. The CDR3 has 12 amino acids. The trim removed 10 bases at V and 5 bases at J, leaving 6 bases unmatched. The CDR3 loop is CATEGLANEQYF. CDR3 in DNA: TGTGCCACCGAGGGACTAGCCAACGAGCAGTACTTC.

For this clone: In the same sample, other DNA sequences code for this CDR3. V gene TRBV5-1 combines with J gene TRBJ2-5; D is possibly TRBD1 (7 bases). The germline V gene encodes CDR1 SGHRS and CDR2 YFSETQ. This CDR3 is built from 15 residues. Trimming shortened V by 0 bases and J by 2 bases, and 11 bases separated the two germline ends. CDR3 protein: CASSLVPGGQETQYF. For the CDR3, the DNA is TGCGCCAGCAGCTTGGTGCCAGGGGGGCAAGAGACCCAGTACTTC.

The chain is built from TRBV6-4 and TRBJ2-1; 9 positions agree with TRBD2. The germline CDR1 and CDR2 sequences are MRHNA and SNTAGT. The CDR3 totals 16 residues. The V segment lost 2 bases and the J segment 3 bases; nucleotides outside the gene matches: 5. In DNA form, the CDR3 reads TGTGCCAGCAGTGACGGGAGGACTAGCGACTACAATGAGCAGTTCTTC. This codes for CASSDGRTSDYNEQFF.

CDR3 in amino acids: CASSSGHLTEAFF. The CDR3 DNA reads as TGTGCCAGCAGCTCTGGACATCTCACTGAAGCTTTCTTT. This chain connects TRBV7-9 to TRBJ1-1, with D possibly TRBD1 on 5 matching bases. V shed 4 bases and J shed 4 bases, with 10 bases lying between them. Germline-derived CDR1 and CDR2 are SEHNR and FQNEAQ (reference sequence). The CDR3 is 13 amino acids.

The chain links TRBV3-1 (or the pseudogene TRBV3-2) to TRBJ1-2; D is uncertain. CDR3 length equals 17 residues. Per germline, CDR1 LGHDT and CDR2 YNNKEL (reference sequence). The V gene lost 0 bases and the J gene lost 0 bases, with 14 bases spanning the gap. CDR3 nucleotide sequence: TGTGCCAGCAGCCAAGATCGGGCGGGCGGAGCTAACTATGGCTACACCTTC. It specifies CASSQDRAGGANYGYTF.

CDR3 sequence: CASSLAGERMNEQFF. Written as DNA, the CDR3 is TGCGCCAGCAGCTTGGCCGGCGAGAGGATGAATGAGCAGTTCTTC. The V call is TRBV5-1, the J call TRBJ2-1; D gene unclear. The germline V gene has CDR1 SGHRS and CDR2 YFSETQ. The CDR3 runs to 15 residues. V gave up 0 bases and J gave up 7 bases, with 14 bases separating them.

The chain couples TRBV3-1 (or the pseudogene TRBV3-2) to TRBJ2-5; 7 positions agree with TRBD1. CDR1 is LGHDT and CDR2 is YNNKEL in the germline V gene (reference sequence). The junction had 14 bases not matched to a gene; V was cut back by 0 bases and J by 7 bases. This CDR3 spans 17 amino acids. CDR3 DNA sequence: TGTGCCAGCAGCCAAGATGCGTCCCGGGGACAGTCCGGGACCCAGTACTTC. Translating gives CASSQDASRGQSGTQYF.

The gene calls are TRBV11-3 and TRBJ2-5; 13 bases align to TRBD2. The V and J ends lost 5 bases and 5 bases, in that order; junction bases with no gene match: 8. In germline, CDR1 is SGHNT, CDR2 YENEEA. The CDR3 spans 16 residues. The CDR3 nucleotides read TGTGCCAGCAGCCCAGGACTAGCGGGAGTTGGTGAGACCCAGTACTTC. It translates to CASSPGLAGVGETQYF.

The rearrangement links TRBV7-2 to TRBJ2-7, with D tentatively TRBD1 (5 bases). CDR3 size: 13 residues. The germline V gene has CDR1 SGHTA and CDR2 FQGNSA. The V and J ends lost 2 bases and 5 bases respectively, with 10 bases between them. The CDR3 DNA sequence: TGTGCCAGCAGCTTAAATGAAGGGGACGAGCAGTACTTC. It encodes CASSLNEGDEQYF. Variable domain in full (rest from reference TRBV7-2 and TRBJ2-7): GAGVSQSPSNKVTEKGKDVELRCDPISGHTALYWYRQSLGQGLEFLIYFQGNSAPDKSGLPSDRFSAERTGGSVSTLTIQRTQQEDSAVYLCASSLNEGDEQYFGPGTRLTVT.

The V gene is TRBV27, the J gene TRBJ1-5; 11 bases fit TRBD1. There are 16 residues in the CDR3. Trimming removed 5 bases from V and 6 bases from J; junction bases left unmatched: 9. Germline V gene data show CDR1 as MNHEY and CDR2 as SMNVEV (reference sequence). Here the CDR3 reads CASSGTGGAPGQPQHF. CDR3 DNA: TGTGCCAGCAGTGGGACAGGGGGAGCCCCCGGTCAGCCCCAGCATTTT.

V and J are TRBV19 and TRBJ2-5; D might be TRBD2 (6 bases). Germline lookup yields CDR1 LNHDA and CDR2 SQIVND (reference sequence). The CDR3 contains 15 residues. The germline V and J ends were trimmed by 4 bases and 0 bases, with 12 bases remaining between them. CDR3 amino acids: CASSSRELYQETQYF. The CDR3 bases are TGTGCCAGTAGTAGCCGGGAGCTATACCAAGAGACCCAGTACTTC.

This clone has a single count. The chain joins TRBV18 to TRBJ2-3, with 13 bases lining up with TRBD2. J gave up 4 bases and V 1 base, and 2 bases lay outside the gene matches. The CDR3 is made up of 16 amino acids. Germline-derived CDR1 and CDR2 are KGHSH and LQKENI. This chain's CDR3 is CASSPRTSGSADTQYF. CDR3 in DNA: TGTGCCAGCTCACCACGGACTAGCGGGAGCGCAGATACGCAGTATTTT.

The genes are TRBV30 and TRBJ2-4; TRBD2 matches 8 bases. With V trimmed by 2 bases and J by 0 bases, 6 bases remained unmatched. The CDR3 has 16 amino acids. Looked up from germline, CDR1 is GTSNPN and CDR2 is SVGIG (reference sequence). CDR3 nucleotides: TGTGCCTGGAGTCTTAGCGGGACGCTAGCCAAAAACATTCAGTACTTC. Translated: CAWSLSGTLAKNIQYF.

The chain uses TRBV14 and TRBJ2-2, with D perhaps TRBD1 (5 bases). V gave up 0 bases and J gave up 5 bases, with 10 bases separating them. The germline V gene encodes CDR1 SGHDN and CDR2 FVKESK. The CDR3 runs 15 residues. The CDR3 nucleotides are TGTGCCAGCAGCCAAGATCCCCAGGGAACCGGGGAGCTGTTTTTT. As protein: CASSQDPQGTGELFF.

V is TRBV7-9 and J is TRBJ2-1; 8 bases align to TRBD2. J gave up 9 bases and V 6 bases, and 13 bases lay outside the gene matches. Germline CDR1 and CDR2: SEHNR and FQNEAQ (reference sequence). This CDR3 is 15 amino acids long. CDR3 protein: CASSPIAGNLAEQFF. CDR3 nucleotides: TGTGCCAGCAGTCCGATAGCGGGAAACCTGGCTGAGCAGTTCTTC.